The 22 T cell receptor beta chains listed next were all sequenced from one sample in a study of T cells after yellow fever vaccination. TCRdb passed the 5' RACE reads through MiXCR, listing each CDR3 protein once. Of just under 600,000 distinct CDR3 sequences listed, roughly 14% were seen once; the top ten hold more than 13%. The source material was PBMCs, sampled on the day of the yellow fever booster vaccination. These receptor sequences come from a man younger than 45 who received the YFV17D yellow fever vaccine.

The sample holds a few counts of this clonotype. The chain employs TRBV15 and TRBJ2-7, with D perhaps matching TRBD2 (7 bases). The CDR3 has 16 residues. CDR1 is LNHNV, CDR2 YYDKDF, per germline (reference sequence). V lost 5 bases and J 3 bases, leaving 20 bases between the germline ends. CDR3 residues: CATSVGGAQSLYEQYF. DNA for the CDR3: TGTGCCACCAGCGTAGGGGGGGCTCAGTCCCTCTACGAGCAGTACTTC.

The CDR3 loop is CASSFGAGAYNEQFF. CDR3 nucleotide sequence: TGTGCCAGCAGTTTTGGCGCGGGAGCCTACAATGAGCAGTTCTTC. The chain is built from TRBV12-3 or TRBV12-4 and TRBJ2-1, with 7 bases matching TRBD2. Trimming took 3 bases from V and 2 from J; bases not matched to a gene: 4. The CDR3 extends over 15 amino acids.

The J gene is TRBJ2-7, the V gene TRBV6-5; 9 nucleotides match TRBD1. CDR3 size: 12 residues. Germline V gene sequence: CDR1 MNHEY, CDR2 SVGAGI. J gave up 11 bases and V 5 bases, and 7 bases lay outside the gene matches. The CDR3 nucleotides are TGTGCCAGCAGTCGCCGGACAGGGGAAGAGTACTTC. Amino acids: CASSRRTGEEYF.

This clonotype has only a few counts. For the CDR3, the DNA is TGTGCCAGCAGTACTTCTAGCGGGAGGGCCGGGGAGCTGTTTTTT. As protein: CASSTSSGRAGELFF. The V and J genes are TRBV28 and TRBJ2-2; 12 positions match TRBD2. The CDR3 is 15 residues long. Germline V gene lookup returns CDR1 MDHEN and CDR2 SYDVKM. Trimming at V came to 5 bases and at J to 6 bases, leaving 4 bases not matched to a gene.

This clonotype showed up just a few times. CDR3: CASSFPAGRNIQYF. CDR3 DNA: TGTGCCAGCAGCTTCCCCGCGGGAAGAAACATTCAGTACTTC. The chain recombines TRBV5-6 with TRBJ2-4; D is perhaps TRBD2 (6 bases). Trimming pared 2 bases from V and 6 bases from J, leaving 12 bases between. This CDR3 spans 14 amino acids. Germline V gives CDR1 SGHDT, CDR2 YYEEEE.

This clonotype was counted a few times. The rearrangement links TRBV5-5 to TRBJ1-5, with D unresolved. The CDR3 has 16 residues. The germline gives CDR1 SGHKS, CDR2 YYEKEE (reference sequence). V lost 1 base to trimming and J lost 4 bases, with 15 bases between them. CDR3 DNA: TGTGCCAGCAGCTTGAGCGTGGCAGCAATTAATCAGCCCCAGCATTTT. This sequence encodes CASSLSVAAINQPQHF.

The DNA of the CDR3 is TGTGCCAGTAGTAAAATACAGGGGTCCGGAGGACACATTCAGTACTTC. Translating it yields CASSKIQGSGGHIQYF. The chain recombines TRBV19 with TRBJ2-4; 7 bases agree with TRBD1. The CDR3 contains 16 residues. Germline V lookup: CDR1 LNHDA, CDR2 SQIVND (reference sequence). J was trimmed by 8 bases and V by 4 bases; bases with no gene match: 14.

This clonotype came up a few times. This chain's CDR3 is CSAESGQNNEKLFF. The CDR3, as DNA: TGCAGTGCCGAATCCGGACAGAATAATGAAAAACTGTTTTTT. J is TRBJ1-4 and V is TRBV20-1, with D possibly matching TRBD1 (6 bases). Trimming left V 6 bases short and J 4 bases short, with 15 bases between. CDR1 and CDR2 from the germline V gene are DFQATT and SNEGSKA (reference sequence). The CDR3 totals 14 residues.

Only a few counts were recorded for this clonotype. The chain combines TRBV20-1 with TRBJ1-6, with D possibly being TRBD1 (5 bases). This CDR3 is 16 amino acids long. Germline V CDR1 and CDR2: DFQATT, SNEGSKA (reference sequence). V lost 0 bases and J lost 2, with 11 bases in between. CDR3 coding DNA: TGCAGTGCTAGAGATTTCGGGGCGACCTATAATTCACCCCTCCACTTT. Residues: CSARDFGATYNSPLHF.

The rearrangement links TRBV5-1 to TRBJ2-2, with D possibly matching TRBD1 (5 bases). The germline V and J ends were trimmed by 2 bases and 3 bases, with 11 bases remaining between them. Germline CDR1 and CDR2: SGHRS and YFSETQ. This CDR3 spans 15 amino acids. The CDR3 spells CASSLSDRYTGELFF. The CDR3, as DNA: TGCGCCAGCAGCTTATCAGACAGATACACCGGGGAGCTGTTTTTT.

This clonotype was recorded at least ten times. V and J are TRBV20-1 and TRBJ1-2, with unresolved D. Trimming removed 0 bases from V and 4 bases from J, with 6 bases in between. The CDR3 runs 12 residues. Germline V gene sequence: CDR1 DFQATT, CDR2 SNEGSKA (reference sequence). The CDR3 loop reads CSARDGIYGYTF. The CDR3 nucleotides are TGCAGTGCTAGAGATGGGATCTATGGCTACACCTTC.

This clonotype was recorded a few times. The V gene is TRBV27, the J gene TRBJ2-1; 7 bases map to TRBD2. V was clipped by 10 bases and J by 0 bases; unmatched bases: 3. This CDR3 contains 13 residues. Germline CDR1 reads MNHEY; CDR2 reads SMNVEV (reference sequence). Here the CDR3 DNA reads TGTGCCACCTGGGAGGGCTCCTACAATGAGCAGTTCTTC. Its translation: CATWEGSYNEQFF.

This clonotype was counted at least ten times. The V gene is TRBV12-3 or TRBV12-4, the J gene TRBJ1-1; the D gene is possibly TRBD1 (6 bases). CDR3 length: 12 amino acids. The ends were cut back, 3 bases at V and 5 bases at J, with 7 bases in the middle. The CDR3 DNA reads TGTGCCAGCAGTTTCAGGGGTACTGAAGCTTTCTTT. Translation: CASSFRGTEAFF.

The V gene is TRBV5-1, the J gene TRBJ2-7; tentatively, D is TRBD2 (5 bases). Germline V gene data show CDR1 as SGHRS and CDR2 as YFSETQ. The V and J ends lost 6 bases and 6 bases respectively, with 19 bases between them. The length of the CDR3 is 14 residues. CDR3 DNA sequence: TGCGCCAGCACCCGCGGTGGGAGCTCTAGCGAGCAGTACTTC. Translating gives CASTRGGSSSEQYF.

This clonotype was counted between two and nine times. The J gene is TRBJ2-7, the V gene TRBV5-1, with 10 bases lining up with TRBD1. The CDR3 has 14 amino acids. V was clipped by 6 bases and J by 2 bases; unmatched bases: 5. Germline V gene lookup returns CDR1 SGHRS and CDR2 YFSETQ. CDR3 residues: CASKEGTGAYEQYF. The DNA for the CDR3 is TGCGCCAGCAAGGAGGGGACAGGGGCCTACGAGCAGTACTTC.

This clonotype has more than one count but fewer than ten. The genes are TRBV29-1 and TRBJ2-7; D gene unclear. V was clipped by 5 bases and J by 2 bases, with 10 bases between them. The CDR3 length is 12 residues. Germline loops: CDR1 SQVTM, CDR2 ANQGSEA. The CDR3: CSVMSEAYEQYF. Written as DNA, the CDR3 is TGCAGCGTTATGAGCGAAGCCTACGAGCAGTACTTC.

Points on this clonotype: At one of its ends the junction is not consistent with the germline gene, which may arise from a read error. This chain uses TRBV5-1 with TRBJ2-3; D is unclear. Germline values: CDR1 SGHRS, CDR2 YFSETQ. The CDR3 is 11 amino acids. This CDR3 reads CDSSLADTQYF. CDR3 in DNA: TGCGACAGCAGCTTGGCAGATACGCAGTATTTT.

This chain connects TRBV20-1 to TRBJ2-1; D unresolved. The length of the CDR3 is 12 residues. Trimming left V 3 bases short and J 6 bases short, with 9 bases between. The germline V gene has CDR1 DFQATT and CDR2 SNEGSKA (reference sequence). CDR3 in DNA: TGCAGTGCTAGTCGTGTAAGCAATGAGCAGTTCTTC. This gives the protein CSASRVSNEQFF.

This clonotype was seen repeatedly, ten times or more. The CDR3 protein is CASSLRSGDEAFF. The CDR3 DNA sequence: TGTGCCAGCAGTTTAAGGTCCGGAGACGAAGCTTTCTTT. The chain couples TRBV12-3 or TRBV12-4 to TRBJ1-1, with unresolved D. The CDR3 extends over 13 amino acids. V was pared by 2 bases and J by 8 bases, with 12 bases between.

The chain joins TRBV27 to TRBJ2-2, with a weak D call TRBD2 (5 bases). V gave up 6 bases and J gave up 4 bases, with 12 bases separating them. Germline V gene lookup returns CDR1 MNHEY and CDR2 SMNVEV (reference sequence). This CDR3 region has 14 residues. For the CDR3, the DNA is TGTGCCAGCAGGGCGGGCGGAGGCACCGGGGAGCTGTTTTTT. It specifies CASRAGGGTGELFF.

V gene TRBV5-1 combines with J gene TRBJ2-1; D is uncertain. CDR3 length: 15 residues. V dropped 0 bases and J dropped 4 bases, with 11 bases sitting between them. Germline-derived CDR1 and CDR2 are SGHRS and YFSETQ. The CDR3 sequence: CASSLGGFAYNEQFF. For the CDR3, the DNA is TGCGCCAGCAGCTTGGGGGGTTTCGCATACAATGAGCAGTTCTTC.

This clonotype showed up just a few times. This chain connects TRBV6-1 to TRBJ2-5, with D possibly matching TRBD1 (6 bases). This CDR3 is built from 17 residues. V lost 10 bases, J lost 2 bases, and 26 bases lay in between. Germline assignment: CDR1 MNHNS and CDR2 SASEGT. CDR3 nucleotide sequence: TGTGCCACAGGGAAACAGGAAACTGGACAGCTTCAAGAGACCCAGTACTTC. This translates into CATGKQETGQLQETQYF.